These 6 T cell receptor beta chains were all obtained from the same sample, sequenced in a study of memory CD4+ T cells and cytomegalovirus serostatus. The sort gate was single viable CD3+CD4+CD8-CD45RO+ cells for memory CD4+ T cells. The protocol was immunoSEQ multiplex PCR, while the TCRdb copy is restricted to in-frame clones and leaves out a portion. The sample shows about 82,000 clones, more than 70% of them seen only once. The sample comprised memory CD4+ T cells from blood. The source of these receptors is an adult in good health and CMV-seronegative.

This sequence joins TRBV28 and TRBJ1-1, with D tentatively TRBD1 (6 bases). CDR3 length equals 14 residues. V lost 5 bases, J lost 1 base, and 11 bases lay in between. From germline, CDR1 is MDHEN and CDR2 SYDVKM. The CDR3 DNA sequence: TGTGCCAGCAGTATTCCGGGACAGAACACTGAAGCTTTCTTT. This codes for CASSIPGQNTEAFF.

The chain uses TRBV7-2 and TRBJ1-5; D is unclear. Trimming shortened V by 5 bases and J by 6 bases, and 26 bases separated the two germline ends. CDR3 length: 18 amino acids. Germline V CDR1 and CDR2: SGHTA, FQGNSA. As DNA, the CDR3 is TGTGCCAGCAGCCCAAACCCCTGGGAGGCCTCTTTTAGTCAGCCCCAGCATTTT. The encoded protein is CASSPNPWEASFSQPQHF.

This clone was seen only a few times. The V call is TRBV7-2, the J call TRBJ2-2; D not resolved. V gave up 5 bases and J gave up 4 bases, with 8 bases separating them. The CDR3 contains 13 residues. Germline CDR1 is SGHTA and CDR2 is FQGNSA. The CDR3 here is CASSVTFTGELFF. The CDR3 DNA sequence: TGTGCCAGCAGCGTTACCTTCACCGGGGAGCTGTTTTTT.

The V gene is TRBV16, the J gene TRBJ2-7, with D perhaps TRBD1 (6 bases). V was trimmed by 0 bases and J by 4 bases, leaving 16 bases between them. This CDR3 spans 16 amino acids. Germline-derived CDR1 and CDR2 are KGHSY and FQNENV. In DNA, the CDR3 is TGTGCCAGCAGCCAATCAGAGGGCAGGGGCTTTTACGAGCAGTACTTC. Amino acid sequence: CASSQSEGRGFYEQYF.

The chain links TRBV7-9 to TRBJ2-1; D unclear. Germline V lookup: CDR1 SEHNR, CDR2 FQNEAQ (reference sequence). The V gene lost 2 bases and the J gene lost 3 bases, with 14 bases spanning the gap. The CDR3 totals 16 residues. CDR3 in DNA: TGTGCCAGCAGCTTATTGGTTAGTCAGATCTACAATGAGCAGTTCTTC. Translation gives CASSLLVSQIYNEQFF.

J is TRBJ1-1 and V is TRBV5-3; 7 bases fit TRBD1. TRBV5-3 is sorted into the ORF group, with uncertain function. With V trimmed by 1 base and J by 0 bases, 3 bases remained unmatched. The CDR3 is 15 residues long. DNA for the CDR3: TGTGCCAGAAGCTTGCAAGGGACAGTGAACACTGAAGCTTTCTTT. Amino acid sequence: CARSLQGTVNTEAFF.